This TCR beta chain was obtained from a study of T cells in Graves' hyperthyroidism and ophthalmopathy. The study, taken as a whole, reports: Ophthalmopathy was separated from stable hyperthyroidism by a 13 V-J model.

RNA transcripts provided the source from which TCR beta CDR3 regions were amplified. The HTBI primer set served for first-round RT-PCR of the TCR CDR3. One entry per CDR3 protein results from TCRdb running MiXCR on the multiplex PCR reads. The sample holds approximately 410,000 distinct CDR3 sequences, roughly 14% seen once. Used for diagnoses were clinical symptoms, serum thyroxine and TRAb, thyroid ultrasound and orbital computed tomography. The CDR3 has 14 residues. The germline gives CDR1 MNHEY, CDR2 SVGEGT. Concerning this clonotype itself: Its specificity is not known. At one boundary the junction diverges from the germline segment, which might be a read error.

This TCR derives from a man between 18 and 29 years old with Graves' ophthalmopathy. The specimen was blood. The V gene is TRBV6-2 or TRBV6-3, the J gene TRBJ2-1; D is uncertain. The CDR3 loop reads CASQAIGSYNEQSF. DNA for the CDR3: TGTGCCAGCCAGGCGATCGGCTCCTACAATGAGCAGTCCTTC.